This T cell receptor beta chain is drawn from a study of T-cell memory formation after mild COVID-19 (dated by TCRdb to 2020 to 2022). The study in broad terms: Most TCR sequence clusters were specific to one of the two donors. Longitudinal TCRalpha and TCRbeta repertoire sequencing tracked T-cell clones expanding and contracting after mild COVID-19 in a couple of donors. Two young, previously healthy adult volunteers, one female and one male, were included in the cohort.

What the authors observed across the whole study: Only a couple of mild cases were covered by the study, and larger cohorts that include severe cases with pre-infection samples were considered necessary. Contracting CD4+ clones appeared mostly in the CM and EM memory subsets, whereas CD8+ clones were enriched in EMRA. Some responding clones were found in pre-infection memory, which suggests that pre-existing cross-reactive memory T cells took part in the SARS-CoV-2 response. SARS-CoV-2 specificity was not confirmed for the second-wave clones peaking on day 37. Clones that contracted from day 15 to 85 showed balanced CD4/CD8 phenotypes, whereas a second wave of clones that expanded from day 15 to 37 leaned towards CD4+.

Sequencing instrument: Illumina NovaSeq 6000. TCRalpha and TCRbeta cDNA libraries were constructed by 5'RACE with constant-segment primers, with sample barcodes and unique molecular identifiers being introduced. RNA was extracted from every sample with Trizol reagent. The libraries were amplified in two PCR steps, and the second step added a second sample barcode and Illumina TruSeq adapters. Sequencing of the libraries was done on an Illumina NovaSeq, producing 2 x 150 bp paired-end reads. The study's own analysis went as follows. With migec v1.2.7, reads were demultiplexed and then collapsed into UMI-guided consensus sequences. Using mixcr v2.1.11, UMI consensuses were aligned to TRA and TRB V and J templates and then assembled into clonotypes. Expanded or contracted clonotypes were those called significant by both edgeR and NoisET, with noise models trained on biological replicates. For edgeR calls, the thresholds were a false discovery rate-adjusted p below 0.01 and a log2 fold-change of 1. As an exploratory analysis of dynamics, max-normalized trajectories of the 1000 most abundant clonotypes were examined with PCA combined with hierarchical clustering. Each responding clone was given a CD4 or CD8 phenotype based on the CD4+ and CD8+ repertoires, which had been sequenced separately. The public reads were reanalyzed by TCRdb: fastp trimming at Q25, MiXCR alignment, in-frame beta chains only. Rows are combined by CDR3 protein, so each entry shows the most common genes and DNA. TCRdb, not the original authors, processed these V and J calls. Counted in this sample were 550,000 to 600,000 distinct CDR3 sequences; about 20% of them appeared once. Approximately 8.4% of the sample lies in the top ten.

This clonotype has just a few counts. What this receptor recognizes is not known. No much larger clone is present one base from it, and per-base qualities are unavailable. V has 6 bases trimmed and J has 4 bases trimmed; junction bases matching no gene number 12. From cysteine to phenylalanine, the CDR3 is 15 amino acids long. Of the read, only the CDR3 DNA is kept; its 45 bases are in frame from base 1. PBMCs were isolated by Ficoll-Paque density gradient centrifugation. The receptor was derived from an adult woman who had mild COVID-19 (a few samples of this study predate the infection). The sample titles of this study are shuffled in the database, so cell type and time point are left out; the donor was told from shared clones. Sequencing was done on a sample of PBMCs or a T cell subset sorted from them (not recorded which). The chain joins TRBV12-3 or TRBV12-4 to TRBJ2-7; a stretch of 7 junction bases matches TRBD1. The CDR3 reads as follows: CASSPTGAGQYEQYF. The DNA sequence is TGTGCCAGCAGCCCAACAGGGGCGGGCCAGTACGAGCAGTACTTC.